These T cell receptor beta chains were read from a single sample in a study of blood T cell repertoires in COVID-19. This table comes from immunoSEQ multiplex PCR, and its TCRdb copy is limited to in-frame clones, with some not included. The sample yields some 310,000 clones, nearly 90% seen once. The specimen was peripheral blood. The receptor set was obtained from a middle-aged woman with COVID-19, enrolled during active disease. The CDR3 runs from the conserved cysteine through the conserved F or W. Fields, in order: J gene, D gene, clone size, V gene, CDR3 protein, CDR3 DNA. A D gene is named only where the DNA matches it firmly. A clone size is listed for some rows: how often the clone was seen (once, few, many), or a class if it is expanded.

>TRBJ1-1|.|.|TRBV7-3
CASSGANREEAFF
TGTGCCAGCAGCGGTGCTAACAGGGAAGAAGCTTTCTTT
>TRBJ1-3|TRBD1|.|TRBV3-1/TRBV3-2
CASSQGGTGVGNTIYF
TGTGCCAGCAGCCAAGGAGGGACAGGGGTAGGAAACACCATATATTTT
>TRBJ2-5|.|.|TRBV6-5
CASSPTLGLQETQYF
TGTGCCAGCAGCCCGACCCTGGGGCTCCAAGAGACCCAGTACTTC
>TRBJ2-3|.|once|TRBV9
CASSVGSGGDTQYF
TGTGCCAGCAGCGTAGGTTCTGGCGGAGATACGCAGTATTTT
>TRBJ1-4|.|.|TRBV27
CASSFLGAGEKLFF
TGTGCCAGCAGTTTCTTAGGCGCCGGGGAAAAACTGTTTTTT
>TRBJ1-2|.|.|TRBV27
CASSFEGTGRYGYTF
TGTGCCAGCAGTTTTGAGGGAACGGGTCGCTATGGCTACACCTTC
>TRBJ2-7|.|.|TRBV7-9
CASSLPSSSYEQYF
TGTGCCAGCAGCCTTCCATCTAGCTCCTACGAGCAGTACTTC
>TRBJ2-5|.|once|TRBV7-2
CASRLSQETQYF
TGTGCCAGCCGGTTGTCTCAAGAGACCCAGTACTTC
>TRBJ1-1|TRBD1|.|TRBV29-1
CSVYTGVNTEAFF
TGCAGCGTATATACAGGGGTAAACACTGAAGCTTTCTTT
>TRBJ2-6|TRBD2|.|TRBV9
CASSRGGSGANVLTF
TGTGCCAGCAGCCGGGGGGGCTCTGGGGCCAACGTCCTGACTTTC
>TRBJ2-7|TRBD2|.|TRBV27
CASSLLLAGAEQYF
TGTGCCAGCAGTCTGCTCCTAGCGGGTGCAGAGCAGTACTTC
>TRBJ1-5|TRBD1|once|TRBV18
CASSMTGDGNQPQHF
TGTGCCAGCTCAATGACAGGGGATGGCAATCAGCCCCAGCATTTT
>TRBJ2-1|TRBD2|.|TRBV7-2
CASSSSRLAGGYYNEQFF
TGTGCCAGCAGCTCCTCCAGACTAGCGGGGGGGTACTACAATGAGCAGTTCTTC
>TRBJ2-1|.|.|TRBV9
CASSLTDGDNEQFF
TGTGCCAGCAGCTTAACCGACGGGGACAATGAGCAGTTCTTC
>TRBJ1-1|.|.|TRBV15
CATSRDRAPEAFF
TGTGCCACCAGCAGAGATCGAGCCCCTGAAGCTTTCTTT
>TRBJ2-1|.|.|TRBV9
CASSPSGWHYNEQFF
TGTGCCAGCAGTCCTTCAGGATGGCACTACAATGAGCAGTTCTTC
>TRBJ2-7|.|.|TRBV28
CASSPAGSYSYEQYF
TGTGCCAGCAGTCCCGCGGGGTCATACTCCTACGAGCAGTACTTC
>TRBJ2-3|TRBD1|.|TRBV9
CASSVGGQGSLQGTQYF
TGTGCCAGCAGCGTAGGGGGACAGGGATCACTTCAGGGTACGCAGTATTTT
>TRBJ1-5|.|.|TRBV19
CASSRDTGGGNQPQHF
TGTGCCAGTAGTAGGGACACGGGTGGGGGCAATCAGCCCCAGCATTTT
>TRBJ1-2|.|once|TRBV7-2
CASSLTAPYGYTF
TGTGCCAGCAGCCTGACAGCCCCCTATGGCTACACCTTC
>TRBJ1-1|TRBD1|.|TRBV6-5
CASRISGGNTEAFF
TGTGCCAGCAGAATTTCAGGGGGGAACACTGAAGCTTTCTTT
>TRBJ1-1|.|.|TRBV6-2/TRBV6-3
CASSYPGRLNTEAFF
TGTGCCAGCAGTTACCCCGGCAGGTTGAACACTGAAGCTTTCTTT
>TRBJ2-3|TRBD2|.|TRBV5-1
CASRSKGDQGSSGREPSTDTQYF
TGCGCCAGCAGATCAAAGGGAGACCAAGGGTCTAGCGGGAGGGAACCTAGCACAGATACGCAGTATTTT
>TRBJ2-1|TRBD2|.|TRBV4-3
CASSRTSGSNEQFF
TGCGCCAGCAGCCGGACTAGCGGGAGCAATGAGCAGTTCTTC
>TRBJ1-4|.|.|TRBV9
CASSAGPGGEKLFF
TGTGCCAGCAGCGCCGGACCCGGAGGTGAAAAACTGTTTTTT
>TRBJ2-2|TRBD2|.|TRBV5-1
CASSLTSGRRGGELFF
TGCGCCAGCAGCTTGACCAGCGGGAGAAGGGGCGGGGAGCTGTTTTTT
>TRBJ1-3|.|.|TRBV27
CASSANRGNTIYF
TGTGCCAGCAGTGCCAACAGGGGAAACACCATATATTTT
>TRBJ1-4|.|.|TRBV2
CASMRRGDEKLFF
TGTGCCAGCATGAGACGGGGGGATGAAAAACTGTTTTTT
>TRBJ2-2|TRBD2|.|TRBV5-1
CASSSTGGSNTGELFF
TGCGCCAGCAGCTCGACCGGGGGGTCGAACACCGGGGAGCTGTTTTTT
>TRBJ2-1|TRBD2|.|TRBV15
CATSRGGGRAGNEQFF
TGTGCCACCAGCAGGGGAGGCGGGAGGGCCGGCAATGAGCAGTTCTTC
>TRBJ1-3|.|few|TRBV6-5
CASSTRGGSGNTIYF
TGTGCCAGCAGCACCCGCGGCGGGTCCGGAAACACCATATATTTT
>TRBJ2-3|TRBD2|.|TRBV4-1
CASSQDKGGSRADTQYF
TGCGCCAGCAGCCAAGATAAGGGCGGGAGTAGGGCAGATACGCAGTATTTT
>TRBJ2-7|.|.|TRBV27
CASSLIWETGRSYEQYF
TGTGCCAGCAGTTTAATATGGGAGACAGGCCGGTCCTACGAGCAGTACTTC
>TRBJ1-6|.|.|TRBV2
CASSVSLYNSPLHF
TGTGCCAGCAGTGTATCCTTATATAATTCACCCCTCCACTTT
>TRBJ1-5|TRBD1|.|TRBV7-9
CASSSQGSQPQHF
TGTGCCAGCAGCTCACAGGGGAGTCAGCCCCAGCATTTT
>TRBJ2-6|.|.|TRBV19
CASSTSVGGGGANVLTF
TGTGCCAGTAGTACCTCGGTTGGGGGCGGCGGGGCCAACGTCCTGACTTTC
>TRBJ2-7|.|.|TRBV3-1/TRBV3-2
CASSQVDEQYF
TGTGCCAGCAGCCAAGTCGACGAGCAGTACTTC
>TRBJ1-5|TRBD1|.|TRBV19
CASRQGAGQPQHF
TGTGCCAGTCGACAGGGGGCTGGTCAGCCCCAGCATTTT
>TRBJ1-2|TRBD1|.|TRBV27
CASSFRQGALGGYTF
TGTGCCAGCAGTTTCCGACAGGGGGCTCTGGGTGGCTACACCTTC
>TRBJ1-4|.|.|TRBV28
CASSLFGIGTKNGELFF
TGTGCCAGCAGTTTATTTGGGATCGGGACAAAAAACGGGGAACTGTTTTTT
>TRBJ2-5|TRBD2|.|TRBV7-2
CASSSGTSRGETQYF
TGTGCCAGCAGCTCGGGGACTAGTCGGGGAGAGACCCAGTACTTC
>TRBJ2-1|TRBD1|.|TRBV25-1
CATTTGTITSYNEQFF
TGTGCCACTACGACAGGGACAATAACCTCCTACAATGAGCAGTTCTTC
>TRBJ2-1|TRBD2|once|TRBV5-1
CASSWPRGDPYNEQFF
TGCGCCAGCAGCTGGCCCCGGGGGGATCCCTACAATGAGCAGTTCTTC
>TRBJ2-2|.|.|TRBV12-3/TRBV12-4
CASSPTGTGELFF
TGTGCCAGCAGTCCGACAGGCACCGGGGAGCTGTTTTTT
>TRBJ2-7|TRBD2|.|TRBV6-2/TRBV6-3
CASSRRIAGEPYEQYF
TGTGCCAGCAGCCGCAGGATAGCGGGGGAACCCTACGAGCAGTACTTC
>TRBJ2-1|TRBD2|.|TRBV2
CASTPRTSGGVYNEQFF
TGTGCCAGTACACCCCGGACTAGCGGGGGGGTTTACAATGAGCAGTTCTTC
>TRBJ2-1|.|.|TRBV20-1
CSARLNNEQFF
TGCAGTGCTAGACTAAACAATGAGCAGTTCTTC
>TRBJ1-4|.|.|TRBV27
CASSPLRATNEKLFF
TGTGCCAGCAGTCCCCTACGTGCAACTAATGAAAAACTGTTTTTT